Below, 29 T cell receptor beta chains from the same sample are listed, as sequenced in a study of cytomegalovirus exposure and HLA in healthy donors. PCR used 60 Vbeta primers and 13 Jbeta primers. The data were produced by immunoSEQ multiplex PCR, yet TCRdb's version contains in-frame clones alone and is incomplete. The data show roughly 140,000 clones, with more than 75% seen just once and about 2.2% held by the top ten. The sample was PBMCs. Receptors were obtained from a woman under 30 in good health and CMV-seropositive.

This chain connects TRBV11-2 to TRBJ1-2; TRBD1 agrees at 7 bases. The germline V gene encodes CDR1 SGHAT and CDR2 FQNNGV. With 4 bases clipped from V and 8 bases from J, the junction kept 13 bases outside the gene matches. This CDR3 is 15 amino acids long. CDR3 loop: CASSSYRGRGVGYTF. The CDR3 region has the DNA TGTGCCAGCAGCTCGTACAGGGGACGCGGGGTCGGCTACACCTTC. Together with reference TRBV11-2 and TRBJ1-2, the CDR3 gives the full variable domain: EAGVAQSPRYKIIEKRQSVAFWCNPISGHATLYWYQQILGQGPKLLIQFQNNGVVDDSQLPKDRFSAERLKGVDSTLKIQPAKLEDSAVYLCASSSYRGRGVGYTFGSGTRLTVV.

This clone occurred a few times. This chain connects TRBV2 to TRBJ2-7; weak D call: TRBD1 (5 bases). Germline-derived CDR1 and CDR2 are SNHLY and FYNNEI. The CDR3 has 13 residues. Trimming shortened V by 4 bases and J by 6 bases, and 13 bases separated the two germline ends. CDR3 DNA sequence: TGTGCCAGCAGTGCGAGCAGGGTCGGCGAGCAGTACTTC. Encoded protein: CASSASRVGEQYF. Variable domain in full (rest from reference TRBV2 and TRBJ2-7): EPEVTQTPSHQVTQMGQEVILRCVPISNHLYFYWYRQILGQKVEFLVSFYNNEISEKSEIFDDQFSVERPDGSNFTLKIRSTKLEDSAMYFCASSASRVGEQYFGPGTRLTVT.

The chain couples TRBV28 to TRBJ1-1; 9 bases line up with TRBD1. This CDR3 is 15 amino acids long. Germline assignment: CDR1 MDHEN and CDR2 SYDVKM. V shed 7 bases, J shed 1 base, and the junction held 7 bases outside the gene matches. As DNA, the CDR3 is TGTGCCAGCACCCCCGGGACAGGGACGAACACTGAAGCTTTCTTT. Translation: CASTPGTGTNTEAFF.

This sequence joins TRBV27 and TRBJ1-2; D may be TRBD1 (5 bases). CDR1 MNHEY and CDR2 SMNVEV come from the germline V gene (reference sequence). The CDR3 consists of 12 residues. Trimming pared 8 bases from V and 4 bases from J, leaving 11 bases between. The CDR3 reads CASGPGGYGYTF. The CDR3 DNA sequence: TGTGCCAGCGGTCCGGGGGGCTATGGCTACACCTTC.

CDR3 region: CASSSWGGGGNQPQHF. The CDR3 DNA reads as TGTGCCAGTAGTTCGTGGGGGGGCGGCGGCAATCAGCCCCAGCATTTT. V gene TRBV19 combines with J gene TRBJ1-5; tentative D call: TRBD1 (6 bases). CDR1 is LNHDA, CDR2 SQIVND, per germline (reference sequence). This CDR3 is built from 16 residues. The V end was cut by 5 bases, the J end by 2 bases, with 16 bases between.

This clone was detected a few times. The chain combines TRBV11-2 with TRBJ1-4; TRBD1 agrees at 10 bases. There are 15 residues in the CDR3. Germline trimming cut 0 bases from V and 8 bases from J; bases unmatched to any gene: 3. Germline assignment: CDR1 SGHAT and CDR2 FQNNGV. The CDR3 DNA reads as TGTGCCAGCAGCTTAGATCCGGGACAGGGGGAAAAACTGTTTTTT. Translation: CASSLDPGQGEKLFF.

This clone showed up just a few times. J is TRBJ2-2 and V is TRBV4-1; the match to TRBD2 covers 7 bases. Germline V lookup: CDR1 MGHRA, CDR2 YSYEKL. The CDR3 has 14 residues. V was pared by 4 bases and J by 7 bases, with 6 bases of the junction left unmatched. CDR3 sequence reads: CASSLASGVGELFF. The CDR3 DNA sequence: TGCGCCAGCAGCCTCGCAAGCGGGGTCGGGGAGCTGTTTTTT.

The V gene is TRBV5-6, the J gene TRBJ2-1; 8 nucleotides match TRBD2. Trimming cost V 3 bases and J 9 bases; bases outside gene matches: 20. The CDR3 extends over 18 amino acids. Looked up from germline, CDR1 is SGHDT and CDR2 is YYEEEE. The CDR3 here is CASSSPGSGGSTRGEQFF. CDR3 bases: TGTGCCAGCAGCTCCCCCGGGAGCGGGGGTTCTACCAGAGGTGAGCAGTTCTTC.

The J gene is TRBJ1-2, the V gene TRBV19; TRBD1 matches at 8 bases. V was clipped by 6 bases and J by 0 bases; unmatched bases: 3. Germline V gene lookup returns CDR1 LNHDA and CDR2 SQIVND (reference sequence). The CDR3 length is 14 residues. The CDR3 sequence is CASSRTGTNYGYTF. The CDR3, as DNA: TGTGCCAGTAGCCGGACAGGGACTAACTATGGCTACACCTTC.

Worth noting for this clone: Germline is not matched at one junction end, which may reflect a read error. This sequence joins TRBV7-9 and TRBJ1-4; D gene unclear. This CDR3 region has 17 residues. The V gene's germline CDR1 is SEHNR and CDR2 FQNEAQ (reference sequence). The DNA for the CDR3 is TGTTCCAGCAGCTTAAGGAGGACGGGGAGGACTAATGAAAAACTGTTTTTT. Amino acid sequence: CSSSLRRTGRTNEKLFF.

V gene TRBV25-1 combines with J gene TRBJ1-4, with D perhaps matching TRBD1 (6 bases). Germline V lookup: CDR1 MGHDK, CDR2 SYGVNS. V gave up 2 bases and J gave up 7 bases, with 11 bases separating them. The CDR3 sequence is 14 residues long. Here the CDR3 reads CASSEAGAFEKLFF. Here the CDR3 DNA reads TGTGCCAGCAGTGAAGCGGGGGCCTTTGAAAAACTGTTTTTT.

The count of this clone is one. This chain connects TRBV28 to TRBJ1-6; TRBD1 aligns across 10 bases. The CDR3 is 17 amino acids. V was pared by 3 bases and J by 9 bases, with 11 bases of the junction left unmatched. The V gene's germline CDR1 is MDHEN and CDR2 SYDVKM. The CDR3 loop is CASSFSTGGGLGSPLHF. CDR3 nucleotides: TGTGCCAGCAGTTTTTCGACAGGGGGCGGGCTGGGTTCACCCCTCCACTTT.

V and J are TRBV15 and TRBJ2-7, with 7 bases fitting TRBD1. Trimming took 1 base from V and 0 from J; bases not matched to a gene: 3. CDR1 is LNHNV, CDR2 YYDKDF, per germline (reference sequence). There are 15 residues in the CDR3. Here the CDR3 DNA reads TGTGCCACCAGCAGAGGGACAGGCCGCTCCTACGAGCAGTACTTC. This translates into CATSRGTGRSYEQYF.

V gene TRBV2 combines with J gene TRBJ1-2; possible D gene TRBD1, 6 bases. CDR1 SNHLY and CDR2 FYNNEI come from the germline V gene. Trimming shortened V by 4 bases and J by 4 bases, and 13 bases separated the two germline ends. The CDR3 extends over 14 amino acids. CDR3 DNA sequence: TGTGCCAGCAGTGGAACAGGGTCGGGCTATGGCTACACCTTC. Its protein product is CASSGTGSGYGYTF.

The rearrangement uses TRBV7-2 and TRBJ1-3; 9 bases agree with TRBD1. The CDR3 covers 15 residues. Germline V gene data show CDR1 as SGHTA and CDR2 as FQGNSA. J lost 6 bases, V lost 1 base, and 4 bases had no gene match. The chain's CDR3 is CASSLVRDRANTIYF. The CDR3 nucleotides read TGTGCCAGCAGCTTAGTTAGGGACAGGGCAAACACCATATATTTT.

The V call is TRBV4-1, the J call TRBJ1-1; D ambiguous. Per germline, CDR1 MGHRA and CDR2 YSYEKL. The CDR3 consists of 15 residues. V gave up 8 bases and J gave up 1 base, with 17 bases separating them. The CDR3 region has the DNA TGCGCCAGCTCTCGTTGGGCCAGCCCGAACACTGAAGCTTTCTTT. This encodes CASSRWASPNTEAFF.

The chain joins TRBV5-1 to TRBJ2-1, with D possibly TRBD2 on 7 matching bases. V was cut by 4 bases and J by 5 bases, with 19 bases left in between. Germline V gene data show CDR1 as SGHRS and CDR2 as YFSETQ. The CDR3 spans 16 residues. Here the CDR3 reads CASSPLWGGVNNEQFF. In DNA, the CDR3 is TGCGCCAGCAGCCCCTTGTGGGGGGGCGTTAACAATGAGCAGTTCTTC.

The CDR3 sequence is CASSQGPGRSGEQYF. The CDR3 nucleotides are TGCGCCAGCAGCCAAGGGCCAGGGAGGTCGGGCGAGCAGTACTTC. This rearrangement joins TRBV4-1 to TRBJ2-7; D perhaps matches TRBD2 (6 bases). V lost 1 base to trimming and J lost 6 bases, with 16 bases between them. The CDR3 is 15 residues long. From germline, CDR1 is MGHRA and CDR2 YSYEKL.

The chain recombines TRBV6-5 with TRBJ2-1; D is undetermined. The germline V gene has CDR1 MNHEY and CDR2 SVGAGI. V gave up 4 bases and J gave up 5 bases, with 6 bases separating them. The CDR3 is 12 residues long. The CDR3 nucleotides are TGTGCCAGCAGTTCCAGGAACAATGAGCAGTTCTTC. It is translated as CASSSRNNEQFF.

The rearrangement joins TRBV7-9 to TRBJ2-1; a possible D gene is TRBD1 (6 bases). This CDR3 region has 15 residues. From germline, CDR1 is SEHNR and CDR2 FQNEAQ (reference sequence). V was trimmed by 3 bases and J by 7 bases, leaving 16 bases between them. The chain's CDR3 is CASSFQRQARNEQFF. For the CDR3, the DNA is TGTGCCAGCAGCTTTCAACGACAGGCCAGGAATGAGCAGTTCTTC.

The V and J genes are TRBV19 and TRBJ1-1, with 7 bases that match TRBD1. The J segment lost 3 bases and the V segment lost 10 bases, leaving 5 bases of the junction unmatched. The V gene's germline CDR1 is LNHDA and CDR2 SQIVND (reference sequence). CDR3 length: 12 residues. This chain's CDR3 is CATTGSDTEAFF. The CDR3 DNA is TGTGCCACGACAGGGTCCGACACTGAAGCTTTCTTT. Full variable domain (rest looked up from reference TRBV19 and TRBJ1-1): DGGITQSPKYLFRKEGQNVTLSCEQNLNHDAMYWYRQDPGQGLRLIYYSQIVNDFQKGDIAEGYSVSREKKESFPLTVTSAQKNPTAFYLCATTGSDTEAFFGQGTRLTVV.

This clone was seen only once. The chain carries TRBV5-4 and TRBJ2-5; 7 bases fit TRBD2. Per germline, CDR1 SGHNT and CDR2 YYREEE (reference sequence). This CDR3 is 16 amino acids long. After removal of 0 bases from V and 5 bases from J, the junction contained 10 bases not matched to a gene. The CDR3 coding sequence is TGTGCCAGCAGCTTGGGGCTAGCGGAGGTGGGGGAGACCCAGTACTTC. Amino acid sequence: CASSLGLAEVGETQYF.

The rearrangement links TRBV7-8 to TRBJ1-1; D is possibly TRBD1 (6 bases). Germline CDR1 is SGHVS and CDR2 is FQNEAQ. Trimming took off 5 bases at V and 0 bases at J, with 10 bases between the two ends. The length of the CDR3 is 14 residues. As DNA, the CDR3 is TGTGCCAGCAGCCCGGACAGAATGAACACTGAAGCTTTCTTT. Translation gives CASSPDRMNTEAFF.

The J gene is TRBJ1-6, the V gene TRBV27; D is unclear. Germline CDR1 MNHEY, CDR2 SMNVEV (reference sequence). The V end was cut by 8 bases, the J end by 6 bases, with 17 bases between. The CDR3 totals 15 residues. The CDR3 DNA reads TGTGCCAGCTCCCCGGGCCTAGCTGGTAATTCACCCCTCCACTTT. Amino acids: CASSPGLAGNSPLHF.

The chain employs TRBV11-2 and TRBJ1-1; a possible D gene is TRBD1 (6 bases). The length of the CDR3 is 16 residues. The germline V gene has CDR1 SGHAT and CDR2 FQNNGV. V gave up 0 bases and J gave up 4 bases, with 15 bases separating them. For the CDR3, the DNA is TGTGCCAGCAGCTTAGATGCGGGGGGCGGTGGCACTGAAGCTTTCTTT. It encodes CASSLDAGGGGTEAFF.

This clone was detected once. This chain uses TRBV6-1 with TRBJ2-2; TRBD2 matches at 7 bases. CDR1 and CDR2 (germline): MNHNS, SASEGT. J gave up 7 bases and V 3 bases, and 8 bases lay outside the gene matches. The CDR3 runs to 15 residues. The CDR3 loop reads CASSDRAGRVGELFF. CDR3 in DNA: TGTGCCAGCAGTGATCGGGCAGGGAGGGTCGGGGAGCTGTTTTTT.

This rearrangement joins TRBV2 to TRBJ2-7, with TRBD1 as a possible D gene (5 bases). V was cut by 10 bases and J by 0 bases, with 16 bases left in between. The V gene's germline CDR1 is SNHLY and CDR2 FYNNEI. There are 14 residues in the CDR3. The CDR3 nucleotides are TGTGCCACCCAGACAGCCGCCAGCTCCTACGAGCAGTACTTC. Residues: CATQTAASSYEQYF.

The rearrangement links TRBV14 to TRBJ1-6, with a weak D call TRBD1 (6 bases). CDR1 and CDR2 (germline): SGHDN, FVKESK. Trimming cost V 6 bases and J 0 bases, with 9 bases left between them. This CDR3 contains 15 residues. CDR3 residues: CASRTGSSYNSPLHF. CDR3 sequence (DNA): TGTGCCAGCAGAACAGGGAGCTCCTATAATTCACCCCTCCACTTT.

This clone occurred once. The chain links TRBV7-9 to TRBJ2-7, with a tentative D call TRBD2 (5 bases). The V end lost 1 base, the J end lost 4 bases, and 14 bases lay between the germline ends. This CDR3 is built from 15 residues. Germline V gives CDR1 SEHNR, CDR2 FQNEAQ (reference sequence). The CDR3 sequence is CASSLVGLGGYEQYF. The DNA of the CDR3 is TGTGCCAGCAGCTTAGTCGGTCTAGGCGGGTACGAGCAGTACTTC.